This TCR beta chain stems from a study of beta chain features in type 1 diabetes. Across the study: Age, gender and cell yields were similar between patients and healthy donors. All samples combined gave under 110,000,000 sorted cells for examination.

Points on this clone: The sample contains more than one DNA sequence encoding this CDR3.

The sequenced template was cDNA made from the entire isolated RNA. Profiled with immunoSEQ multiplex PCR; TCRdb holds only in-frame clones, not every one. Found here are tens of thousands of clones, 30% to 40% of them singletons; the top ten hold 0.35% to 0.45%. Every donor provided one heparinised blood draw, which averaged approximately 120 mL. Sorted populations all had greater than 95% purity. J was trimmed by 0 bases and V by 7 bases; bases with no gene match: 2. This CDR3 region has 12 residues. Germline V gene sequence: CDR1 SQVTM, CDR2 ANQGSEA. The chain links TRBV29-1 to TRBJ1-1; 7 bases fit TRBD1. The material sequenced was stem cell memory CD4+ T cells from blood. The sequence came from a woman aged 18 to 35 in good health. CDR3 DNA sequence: TGCAGCGCGGGACAGATGAACACTGAAGCTTTCTTT. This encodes CSAGQMNTEAFF.